The 25 T cell receptor beta chains given below trace back to one sample, sequenced in a study of blood T cell repertoires in COVID-19. Method: immunoSEQ multiplex PCR; TCRdb's copy keeps in-frame clones and lacks some. The table records roughly 300,000 clones, about 93% of them present only once. Sequenced input: PBMCs or T cells enriched from blood (not recorded which). Receptor source: a woman younger than 45 who had recovered from COVID-19.

The CDR3 nucleotides read TGTGCCAGCAGAGACAGGGGGCGATCGGGGAACACTGAAGCTTTCTTT. Its protein is CASRDRGRSGNTEAFF. The chain recombines TRBV7-2 with TRBJ1-1; 10 bases match TRBD1. Germline values: CDR1 SGHTA, CDR2 FQGNSA. The CDR3 has 16 residues. The ends lost 6 bases at V and 1 base at J; junction bases unmatched: 8.

The chain couples TRBV28 to TRBJ2-1, with D perhaps matching TRBD2 (5 bases). V dropped 10 bases and J dropped 6 bases, with 16 bases sitting between them. The CDR3 has 13 amino acids. In germline, CDR1 is MDHEN, CDR2 SYDVKM. CDR3 nucleotide sequence: TGTGCCACGGGCGTTTCGGGGTTCAATGAGCAGTTCTTC. The encoded protein is CATGVSGFNEQFF.

The V gene is TRBV5-5, the J gene TRBJ1-2, with a possible D match to TRBD1 (6 bases). This CDR3 is 14 amino acids long. V was clipped by 0 bases and J by 7 bases, with 13 bases between them. Germline loops: CDR1 SGHKS, CDR2 YYEKEE (reference sequence). The CDR3 loop is CASSLVSGAVGYTF. CDR3 in DNA: TGTGCCAGCAGCTTGGTCTCAGGGGCGGTTGGCTACACCTTC.

This CDR3 reads CAWRRRMMNTEAFF. In DNA, the CDR3 is TGTGCCTGGAGGCGGCGGATGATGAACACTGAAGCTTTCTTT. The V and J genes are TRBV30 and TRBJ1-1; D not resolved. This CDR3 has 14 amino acids. V gave up 3 bases and J gave up 0 bases, with 11 bases separating them. Germline CDR1 and CDR2: GTSNPN and SVGIG (reference sequence).

The V and J genes are TRBV9 and TRBJ2-3; 8 nucleotides agree with TRBD2. The CDR3 has 18 residues. Per germline, CDR1 SGDLS and CDR2 YYNGEE. The V and J ends lost 1 base and 3 bases, in that order; junction bases with no gene match: 13. CDR3 nucleotide sequence: TGTGCCAGCAGCGTACCCTTAACTCTAGCGGGCGCGACAGATACGCAGTATTTT. Translating it yields CASSVPLTLAGATDTQYF. Variable domain in full (rest from reference TRBV9 and TRBJ2-3): DSGVTQTPKHLITATGQRVTLRCSPRSGDLSVYWYQQSLDQGLQFLIQYYNGEERAKGNILERFSAQQFPDLHSELNLSSLELGDSALYFCASSVPLTLAGATDTQYFGPGTRLTVL.

The chain has TRBV19 and TRBJ2-7, with D uncertain. The V end lost 8 bases, the J end lost 4 bases, and 15 bases lay between the germline ends. The germline gives CDR1 LNHDA, CDR2 SQIVND (reference sequence). The CDR3 is 13 amino acids. CDR3 in DNA: TGTGCCAGTGGTGAATCCGCGGATTACGAGCAGTACTTC. It translates to CASGESADYEQYF.

V and J are TRBV12-3 or TRBV12-4 and TRBJ2-3; a weak D match, TRBD2 (5 bases). Trimming cost V 1 base and J 5 bases, with 7 bases left between them. The CDR3 runs to 13 residues. For the CDR3, the DNA is TGTGCCAGCAGTTTAGATGAGGGAGATACGCAGTATTTT. Translation: CASSLDEGDTQYF.

The chain combines TRBV6-4 with TRBJ2-3, with 11 bases that match TRBD1. V lost 3 bases, J lost 2 bases, and 7 bases stayed unmatched. CDR3 length equals 17 residues. CDR1 MRHNA and CDR2 SNTAGT come from the germline V gene. The DNA of the CDR3 is TGTGCCAGCAGTGAATCCGGACAGGGGGCTTACACAGATACGCAGTATTTT. It yields the protein CASSESGQGAYTDTQYF.

This chain connects TRBV28 to TRBJ1-1; 8 bases line up with TRBD1. Germline lookup yields CDR1 MDHEN and CDR2 SYDVKM. Germline trimming cut 5 bases from V and 1 base from J; bases unmatched to any gene: 6. The CDR3 runs 15 residues. CDR3 region: CASSTGGSENTEAFF. Here the CDR3 DNA reads TGTGCCAGCAGTACAGGGGGATCGGAGAACACTGAAGCTTTCTTT.

The V call is TRBV5-4, the J call TRBJ2-2; 11 bases agree with TRBD2. Germline lookup yields CDR1 SGHNT and CDR2 YYREEE (reference sequence). There are 17 residues in the CDR3. Trimming at V came to 5 bases and at J to 5 bases, leaving 11 bases not matched to a gene. The CDR3 loop is CASRFSTSGRMTGELFF. The CDR3 region has the DNA TGTGCCAGCAGGTTCTCAACTAGCGGGAGAATGACCGGGGAGCTGTTTTTT.

The chain carries TRBV19 and TRBJ2-7, with 11 bases that match TRBD2. CDR1 LNHDA and CDR2 SQIVND come from the germline V gene (reference sequence). V gave up 5 bases and J gave up 2 bases; unmatched junction bases: 8. The CDR3 is made up of 16 amino acids. The chain's CDR3 is CASSLSTSGIAYEQYF. For the CDR3, the DNA is TGTGCCAGTAGTCTCTCGACTAGCGGGATCGCCTACGAGCAGTACTTC.

The genes are TRBV2 and TRBJ1-4, with 8 bases that match TRBD1. The CDR3 spans 13 residues. With V trimmed by 5 bases and J by 8 bases, 4 bases remained unmatched. Germline assignment: CDR1 SNHLY and CDR2 FYNNEI. The CDR3 nucleotides read TGTGCCAGCAGTACCCGACAGGGGGAAAAACTGTTTTTT. Its protein is CASSTRQGEKLFF.

The chain joins TRBV30 to TRBJ1-6; the match to TRBD1 covers 7 bases. The CDR3 spans 13 residues. Trimming at V came to 1 base and at J to 16 bases, leaving 10 bases not matched to a gene. Germline V lookup: CDR1 GTSNPN, CDR2 SVGIG (reference sequence). CDR3 DNA sequence: TGTGCCTGGAGTGATGGGACAGCCACTTTTCTCCACTTT. Translation: CAWSDGTATFLHF.

The V and J genes are TRBV5-1 and TRBJ2-7; 7 bases line up with TRBD1. This CDR3 spans 15 amino acids. After removal of 4 bases from V and 0 bases from J, the junction contained 7 bases not matched to a gene. From germline, CDR1 is SGHRS and CDR2 YFSETQ. Here the CDR3 reads CASSPDGQVSYEQYF. The CDR3 DNA is TGCGCCAGCAGCCCGGATGGACAGGTCTCCTACGAGCAGTACTTC.

This chain links TRBV7-6 with TRBJ2-2; 7 positions match TRBD1. CDR1 SGHVS and CDR2 FNYEAQ come from the germline V gene. The CDR3 runs to 15 residues. V shed 1 base, J shed 1 base, and the junction held 0 bases outside the gene matches. CDR3 DNA: TGTGCCAGCAGCTTAGGGGACAGGAACACCGGGGAGCTGTTTTTT. Translation gives CASSLGDRNTGELFF. The complete variable domain, with remaining parts taken from reference TRBV7-6 and TRBJ2-2, reads GAGVSQSPRYKVTKRGQDVALRCDPISGHVSLYWYRQALGQGPEFLTYFNYEAQQDKSGLPNDRFSAERPEGSISTLTIQRTEQRDSAMYRCASSLGDRNTGELFFGEGSRLTVL.

The chain has TRBV3-1 (or the pseudogene TRBV3-2) and TRBJ1-1, with D perhaps TRBD1 (5 bases). Looked up from germline, CDR1 is LGHDT and CDR2 is YNNKEL (reference sequence). This CDR3 region has 16 residues. Trimming removed 1 base at V and 0 bases at J, with 12 bases between. The CDR3 sequence is CASSQGQGPMNTEAFF. Here the CDR3 DNA reads TGTGCCAGCAGCCAAGGTCAGGGCCCCATGAACACTGAAGCTTTCTTT.

The rearrangement links TRBV4-1 to TRBJ1-2; no definite D call. The CDR3 runs to 13 residues. V lost 4 bases, J lost 4 bases, and 10 bases lay in between. The germline V gene encodes CDR1 MGHRA and CDR2 YSYEKL. In DNA form, the CDR3 reads TGCGCCAGCAGCCCGTTGGACTCCTATGGCTACACCTTC. Protein sequence: CASSPLDSYGYTF.

This sequence joins TRBV6-5 and TRBJ2-1; 8 bases line up with TRBD2. This CDR3 contains 16 residues. V lost 0 bases to trimming and J lost 4 bases; unmatched junction nucleotides: 5. CDR1 is MNHEY and CDR2 is SVGAGI in the germline V gene. The CDR3 sequence: CASSYSSGSLYNEQFF. CDR3 DNA: TGTGCCAGCAGTTACTCGAGCGGGAGCCTGTACAATGAGCAGTTCTTC.

The V gene is TRBV6-5, the J gene TRBJ1-6; no definite D call. Germline values: CDR1 MNHEY, CDR2 SVGAGI. Trimming took 2 bases from V and 8 from J, leaving 10 bases between them. This CDR3 has 14 residues. CDR3 sequence: CASSYLSQDSPLHF. The CDR3 nucleotides are TGTGCCAGCAGTTACCTCAGTCAGGATTCACCCCTCCACTTT.

The chain links TRBV5-4 to TRBJ2-1; D perhaps matches TRBD2 (6 bases). V was pared by 4 bases and J by 0 bases, with 14 bases between. The V gene's germline CDR1 is SGHNT and CDR2 YYREEE (reference sequence). The CDR3 is 16 amino acids. CDR3 in DNA: TGTGCCAGCAGCCCGGAGGGGTCTGGCTCCTACAATGAGCAGTTCTTC. It is translated as CASSPEGSGSYNEQFF.

The chain uses TRBV24-1 and TRBJ1-5; D not certain. The V gene's germline CDR1 is KGHDR and CDR2 SFDVKD. The V end lost 0 bases, the J end lost 0 bases, and 14 bases lay between the germline ends. CDR3 size: 18 residues. CDR3 coding DNA: TGTGCCACCAGTGATTTGGTTTATGCCGGTGATAGCAATCAGCCCCAGCATTTT. Its translation is CATSDLVYAGDSNQPQHF.

This clone was picked up one time. The sample has other DNA sequences that encode this CDR3 too. The chain links TRBV7-2 to TRBJ2-7, with 12 bases identical to TRBD1. The CDR3 spans 15 residues. After removal of 0 bases from V and 4 bases from J, the junction contained 1 base not matched to a gene. CDR1 and CDR2 (germline): SGHTA, FQGNSA. CDR3: CASSLAGQGAYEQYF. The CDR3 DNA reads as TGTGCCAGCAGCTTAGCGGGACAGGGGGCGTACGAGCAGTACTTC.

This clone was counted a single time. CDR3 nucleotides: TGTGCCAGCAGCTTAGATCCCAGGGATAGCACAGATACGCAGTATTTT. It is translated as CASSLDPRDSTDTQYF. The chain uses TRBV11-2 and TRBJ2-3; D perhaps matches TRBD1 (5 bases). The CDR3 covers 16 residues. Germline-derived CDR1 and CDR2 are SGHAT and FQNNGV. V was clipped by 0 bases and J by 0 bases, with 10 bases between them.

The CDR3 loop is CASSTFGLAGRDTQYF. In nucleotides, the CDR3 is TGTGCCAGTAGTACCTTCGGACTAGCGGGGAGGGATACGCAGTATTTT. The rearrangement joins TRBV19 to TRBJ2-3; TRBD2 agrees at 12 bases. CDR1 and CDR2 from the germline V gene are LNHDA and SQIVND (reference sequence). The CDR3 has 16 residues. V lost 4 bases and J lost 6; bases outside the gene matches: 8. Complete variable domain (other parts from reference TRBV19 and TRBJ2-3): DGGITQSPKYLFRKEGQNVTLSCEQNLNHDAMYWYRQDPGQGLRLIYYSQIVNDFQKGDIAEGYSVSREKKESFPLTVTSAQKNPTAFYLCASSTFGLAGRDTQYFGPGTRLTVL.

This clone has a single count. The chain recombines TRBV19 with TRBJ2-7; D may be TRBD1 (6 bases). This CDR3 is built from 17 residues. The V end was cut by 1 base, the J end by 0 bases, with 16 bases between. Germline CDR1 LNHDA, CDR2 SQIVND (reference sequence). CDR3 sequence (DNA): TGTGCCAGTAGTATAGCCCTTGGGACACCCAGCTCCTACGAGCAGTACTTC. It specifies CASSIALGTPSSYEQYF.